The 14 T cell receptor beta chains in this list originate from one sample, sequenced in a study of neurological immune-mediated disorders. TCRdb reanalysed the 5' RACE reads using MiXCR and keeps one entry per CDR3 protein. The sample contains tens of thousands of distinct CDR3 sequences, 10% to 15% of which appear only once. Sequenced material: PBMCs. The source of these receptors is an older woman with HTLV-1-associated myelopathy (HAM/TSP).

This clonotype was picked up many times. The J gene is TRBJ1-5, the V gene TRBV10-1; D possibly corresponds to TRBD1 (6 bases). The germline gives CDR1 WNHNN, CDR2 SYGVQD (reference sequence). The CDR3 extends over 13 amino acids. Trimming took off 3 bases at V and 7 bases at J, with 10 bases between the two ends. The CDR3 region has the DNA TGCGCCAGCAGTGATCCAGGGGAGCAGCCCCAGCATTTT. As protein: CASSDPGEQPQHF.

This clonotype was recorded many times. The V and J genes are TRBV20-1 and TRBJ1-3; the match to TRBD1 covers 7 bases. The germline V gene has CDR1 DFQATT and CDR2 SNEGSKA (reference sequence). The CDR3 is 13 amino acids. The CDR3 is CSAIQGQGNTIYF. The CDR3 bases are TGCAGCGCAATACAGGGGCAAGGAAACACCATATATTTT.

This clonotype was recorded at least ten times. This chain joins TRBV20-1 and TRBJ2-3; 11 bases agree with TRBD2. The CDR3 extends over 13 amino acids. Trimming at V came to 7 bases and at J to 4 bases, leaving 4 bases not matched to a gene. The germline CDR1 and CDR2 sequences are DFQATT and SNEGSKA (reference sequence). CDR3 in amino acids: CSGGTSGADTQYF. In nucleotides, the CDR3 is TGCAGTGGGGGGACTAGCGGAGCAGATACGCAGTATTTT.

This clonotype was picked up many times. This sequence joins TRBV7-2 and TRBJ1-4; TRBD1 agrees at 9 bases. The trim removed 3 bases at V and 4 bases at J, leaving 0 bases unmatched. CDR3 length: 14 amino acids. Looked up from germline, CDR1 is SGHTA and CDR2 is FQGNSA. The CDR3, as DNA: TGTGCCAGCAGCTTGGACAGGGGTAATGAAAAACTGTTTTTT. Amino acid sequence: CASSLDRGNEKLFF.

In its sample, this clonotype is medium-sized (0.01 to 0.1%). The J gene is TRBJ2-5, the V gene TRBV5-1; 8 positions agree with TRBD2. CDR3 length: 16 residues. The V gene's germline CDR1 is SGHRS and CDR2 YFSETQ. Trimming cost V 0 bases and J 1 base; bases outside gene matches: 5. CDR3 sequence: CASSLGLAGLQETQYF. CDR3 coding DNA: TGCGCCAGCAGCTTGGGCCTAGCGGGCCTCCAAGAGACCCAGTACTTC. The entire variable domain, with the rest obtained from reference TRBV5-1 and TRBJ2-5, is as follows: KAGVTQTPRYLIKTRGQQVTLSCSPISGHRSVSWYQQTPGQGLQFLFEYFSETQRNKGNFPGRFSGRQFSNSRSEMNVSTLELGDSALYLCASSLGLAGLQETQYFGPGTRLLVL.

This clonotype was detected many times. This chain joins TRBV10-3 and TRBJ2-1; 7 bases agree with TRBD2. The germline V gene has CDR1 ENHRY and CDR2 SYGVKD. V lost 8 bases to trimming and J lost 0 bases; unmatched junction nucleotides: 10. The CDR3 length is 16 residues. This CDR3 is CAIGGSGSSSYNEQFF. The DNA for the CDR3 is TGTGCCATCGGGGGTAGCGGGTCGAGCTCCTACAATGAGCAGTTCTTC.

A few counts support this clonotype. The chain couples TRBV19 to TRBJ2-1; D gene uncertain. Trimming pared 6 bases from V and 7 bases from J, leaving 10 bases between. The germline V gene encodes CDR1 LNHDA and CDR2 SQIVND (reference sequence). This CDR3 is built from 12 residues. The CDR3 DNA reads as TGTGCCAGTAGCAATTCTATAAATGAGCAGTTCTTC. Its translation is CASSNSINEQFF.

Only one count was recorded for this clonotype. This sequence joins TRBV4-2 and TRBJ2-7; D uncertain. V was shortened by 0 bases and J by 3 bases, with 12 bases between the two germline ends. Germline CDR1 reads LGHNA; CDR2 reads YNFKEQ. The CDR3 sequence is 15 residues long. CDR3 in amino acids: CASSQDRQTIYEQYF. The CDR3 DNA is TGTGCCAGCAGCCAAGATAGGCAGACCATCTACGAGCAGTACTTC.

The rearrangement uses TRBV20-1 and TRBJ2-3, with D possibly matching TRBD2 (5 bases). Trimming shortened V by 6 bases and J by 3 bases, and 16 bases separated the two germline ends. The germline V gene encodes CDR1 DFQATT and CDR2 SNEGSKA (reference sequence). This CDR3 spans 14 amino acids. The CDR3 here is CSALASEATDTQYF. CDR3 nucleotide sequence: TGCAGTGCCCTAGCTTCCGAGGCGACAGATACGCAGTATTTT.

This clonotype was recorded many times. V gene TRBV20-1 combines with J gene TRBJ2-7; 8 bases align to TRBD1. This CDR3 comprises 14 residues. Trimming removed 3 bases from V and 1 base from J; junction bases left unmatched: 5. Germline V CDR1 and CDR2: DFQATT, SNEGSKA (reference sequence). The CDR3 bases are TGCAGTGCTAGTTCCGGGACAGGATCCTACGAGCAGTACTTC. This gives the protein CSASSGTGSYEQYF.

This clonotype came up many times. In DNA form, the CDR3 reads TGTGCCAGCAGAAGGCCCGGGACAGGGTTTTACGAGCAGTACTTC. Protein product: CASRRPGTGFYEQYF. The V gene is TRBV6-2 or TRBV6-3, the J gene TRBJ2-7; 9 nucleotides match TRBD1. V lost 6 bases, J lost 4 bases, and 10 bases stayed unmatched. The CDR3 is made up of 15 amino acids. Germline lookup yields CDR1 MNHEY and CDR2 SVGEGT.

This clonotype has at least ten counts. The chain couples TRBV20-1 to TRBJ1-2; 10 bases are shared with TRBD1. The J segment lost 8 bases and the V segment lost 6 bases, leaving 9 bases of the junction unmatched. The CDR3 covers 13 residues. Per the germline V gene, CDR1 is DFQATT and CDR2 is SNEGSKA (reference sequence). The CDR3 nucleotides read TGCAGTGCCACACCCGGGACAGGGGTCGGCTACACCTTC. It translates to CSATPGTGVGYTF.

Many counts were recorded for this clonotype. The gene calls are TRBV12-3 or TRBV12-4 and TRBJ2-1; 9 nucleotides align to TRBD2. V shed 1 base, J shed 6 bases, and the junction held 4 bases outside the gene matches. The CDR3 has 15 amino acids. The CDR3 region has the DNA TGTGCCAGCAGTTTAGGTTATAGCGGGAGCAATGAGCAGTTCTTC. Translating it yields CASSLGYSGSNEQFF.

As regards this clonotype: This could be a read error, since a much larger clone is one nucleotide away. This chain uses TRBV4-2 with TRBJ1-5; D unresolved. CDR3 length: 17 amino acids. The germline CDR1 and CDR2 sequences are LGHNA and YNFKEQ. V lost 1 base and J lost 0, with 13 bases in between. The CDR3 here is CASSQGVPGYSNQPQHF. For the CDR3, the DNA is TGTGCCAGCAGCCAAGGTGTTCCGGGGTATAGCAATCAGCCCCAGCATTTT.